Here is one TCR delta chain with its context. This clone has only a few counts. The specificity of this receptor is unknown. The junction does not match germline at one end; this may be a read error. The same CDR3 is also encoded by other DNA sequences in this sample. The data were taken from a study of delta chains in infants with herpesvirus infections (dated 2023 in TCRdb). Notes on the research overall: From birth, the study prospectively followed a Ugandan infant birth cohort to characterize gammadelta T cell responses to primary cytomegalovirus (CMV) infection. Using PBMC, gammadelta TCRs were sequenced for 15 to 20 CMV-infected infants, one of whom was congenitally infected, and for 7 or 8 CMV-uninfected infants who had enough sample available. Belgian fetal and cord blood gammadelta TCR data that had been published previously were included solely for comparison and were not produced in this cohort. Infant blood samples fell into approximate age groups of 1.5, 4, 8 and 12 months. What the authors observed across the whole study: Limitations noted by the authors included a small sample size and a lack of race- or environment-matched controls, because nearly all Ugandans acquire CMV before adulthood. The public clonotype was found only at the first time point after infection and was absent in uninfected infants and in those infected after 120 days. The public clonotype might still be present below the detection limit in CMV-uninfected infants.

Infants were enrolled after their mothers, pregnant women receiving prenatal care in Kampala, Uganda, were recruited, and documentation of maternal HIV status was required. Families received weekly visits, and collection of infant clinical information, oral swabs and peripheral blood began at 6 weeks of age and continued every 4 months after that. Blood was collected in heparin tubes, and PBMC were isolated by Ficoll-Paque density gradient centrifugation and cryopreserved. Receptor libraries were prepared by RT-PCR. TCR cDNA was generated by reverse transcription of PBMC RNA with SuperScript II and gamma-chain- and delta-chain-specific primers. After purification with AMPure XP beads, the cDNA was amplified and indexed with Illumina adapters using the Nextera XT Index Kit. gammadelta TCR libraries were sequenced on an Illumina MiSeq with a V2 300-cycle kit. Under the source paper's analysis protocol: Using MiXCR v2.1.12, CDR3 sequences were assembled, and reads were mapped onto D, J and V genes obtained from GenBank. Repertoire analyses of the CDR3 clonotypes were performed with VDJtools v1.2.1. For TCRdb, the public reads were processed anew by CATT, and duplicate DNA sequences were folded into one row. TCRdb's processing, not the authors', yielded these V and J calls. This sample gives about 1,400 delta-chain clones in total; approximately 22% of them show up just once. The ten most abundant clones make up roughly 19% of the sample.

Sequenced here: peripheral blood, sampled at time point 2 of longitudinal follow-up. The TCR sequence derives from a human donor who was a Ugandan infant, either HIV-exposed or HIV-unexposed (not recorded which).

The CDR3: CALGDGVWYTDKLIF. The DNA reads TGTGCTCTTGGGGATGGGGTCTGGTACACTGATAAACTCATCTTT. The chain is made from TRDV1 and TRDJ1; TRDD3 could be the D gene, as 5 bases match. Inclusive of the bounding cysteine and phenylalanine, the CDR3 is 15 residues long. Only the CDR3 DNA stays, 45 bases, in frame from base 1. The germline V gene supplies CDR1 TSWWSYY and CDR2 QGS.